The next 24 T cell receptor beta chains were all read from a single sample in a study of T cell changes during pregnancy in multiple sclerosis. Assay used: immunoSEQ multiplex PCR; TCRdb lists only in-frame clones, some missing. The sample contains around 45,000 clones, approximately 92% of which appear only once. The input for sequencing was CD4+ T cells from peripheral blood mononuclear cells, taken in the second trimester of pregnancy. All receptors come from a female donor in good health, enrolled as a control in a pregnancy study.

This clone came up once. V is TRBV2 and J is TRBJ1-2; a weak D match, TRBD1 (5 bases). Trimming cost V 4 bases and J 5 bases, with 26 bases left between them. The CDR3 extends over 18 amino acids. CDR1 and CDR2 (germline): SNHLY, FYNNEI. The chain's CDR3 is CASSVGVGGGVGWYGYTF. The DNA of the CDR3 is TGTGCCAGCAGTGTAGGGGTTGGGGGAGGAGTAGGCTGGTATGGCTACACCTTC.

This chain uses TRBV2 with TRBJ2-2, with 10 bases that match TRBD2. V lost 0 bases and J lost 4; bases outside the gene matches: 14. CDR1 is SNHLY and CDR2 is FYNNEI in the germline V gene. The CDR3 covers 20 residues. The CDR3 sequence: CASSEAGLAGVLKATGELFF. The CDR3 DNA reads TGTGCCAGCAGTGAAGCCGGTCTAGCGGGGGTCCTGAAGGCCACCGGGGAGCTGTTTTTT.

V gene TRBV7-8 combines with J gene TRBJ1-1, with a possible D match to TRBD1 (5 bases). This CDR3 is built from 14 residues. V was trimmed by 2 bases and J by 5 bases, leaving 12 bases between them. Germline lookup yields CDR1 SGHVS and CDR2 FQNEAQ. CDR3 in amino acids: CASSLSGSGTEAFF. DNA of the CDR3: TGTGCCAGCAGCTTAAGCGGGTCAGGGACTGAAGCTTTCTTT.

This rearrangement joins TRBV7-8 to TRBJ2-1; D perhaps matches TRBD2 (7 bases). Germline V gene data show CDR1 as SGHVS and CDR2 as FQNEAQ. V lost 2 bases, J lost 4 bases, and 18 bases lay in between. This CDR3 has 17 amino acids. Here the CDR3 reads CASSLLGAGAQYNEQFF. In DNA, the CDR3 is TGTGCCAGCAGCTTATTGGGGGCGGGGGCCCAGTACAATGAGCAGTTCTTC. Complete variable domain (other parts from reference TRBV7-8 and TRBJ2-1): GAGVSQSPRYKVAKRGQDVALRCDPISGHVSLFWYQQALGQGPEFLTYFQNEAQLDKSGLPSDRFFAERPEGSVSTLKIQRTQQEDSAVYLCASSLLGAGAQYNEQFFGPGTRLTVL.

The chain uses TRBV7-2 and TRBJ2-7; 9 nucleotides line up with TRBD2. Germline CDR1 reads SGHTA; CDR2 reads FQGNSA. J was trimmed by 0 bases and V by 10 bases; bases with no gene match: 7. This CDR3 spans 14 amino acids. In DNA, the CDR3 is TGTGCCACCTCCAAGCGGGGGGACTCCTACGAGCAGTACTTC. Amino acids: CATSKRGDSYEQYF.

This chain connects TRBV5-4 to TRBJ2-7; D might be TRBD2 (5 bases). This CDR3 region has 13 residues. Trimming took off 3 bases at V and 2 bases at J, with 9 bases between the two ends. Germline V gives CDR1 SGHNT, CDR2 YYREEE (reference sequence). The CDR3 region is CASSWTGTYEQYF. As DNA, the CDR3 is TGTGCCAGCAGCTGGACTGGAACCTACGAGCAGTACTTC.

The chain is built from TRBV18 and TRBJ1-2; maybe TRBD1 (5 bases). Germline loops: CDR1 KGHSH, CDR2 LQKENI. V lost 4 bases to trimming and J lost 4 bases, with 19 bases between them. The CDR3 has 16 amino acids. CDR3: CASSLSRELGGYGYTF. The CDR3 coding sequence is TGTGCCAGCTCACTCTCAAGAGAGCTCGGGGGCTATGGCTACACCTTC.

The chain combines TRBV11-1 with TRBJ2-1; TRBD2 matches 12 bases. The ends lost 5 bases at V and 15 bases at J; junction bases unmatched: 17. Germline CDR1 and CDR2: SGHAT and FQDESV (reference sequence). CDR3 size: 16 residues. The DNA for the CDR3 is TGTGCCAGCAGCCTTGAGGGGACTAGCGGGTTAGAAATGCCGTTCTTC. Encoded protein: CASSLEGTSGLEMPFF.

V usage is TRBV14 and J usage is TRBJ1-2, with a possible D match to TRBD1 (6 bases). Trimming took off 1 base at V and 5 bases at J, with 8 bases between the two ends. The germline gives CDR1 SGHDN, CDR2 FVKESK. This CDR3 is built from 13 residues. The CDR3: CASSQGTVYGYTF. CDR3 sequence (DNA): TGTGCCAGCAGCCAAGGGACAGTATATGGCTACACCTTC.

The rearrangement joins TRBV20-1 to TRBJ2-7, with D perhaps TRBD2 (6 bases). Germline CDR1 and CDR2: DFQATT and SNEGSKA (reference sequence). The CDR3 extends over 11 amino acids. V gave up 6 bases and J gave up 4 bases, with 10 bases separating them. DNA for the CDR3: TGCAGTGCGCGCGGGGAATACGAGCAGTACTTC. It encodes CSARGEYEQYF.

The chain employs TRBV19 and TRBJ1-5, with a possible D match to TRBD1 (5 bases). The CDR3 has 13 residues. Germline values: CDR1 LNHDA, CDR2 SQIVND (reference sequence). V lost 3 bases and J 6 bases, leaving 9 bases between the germline ends. This CDR3 is CASSIGGGQPQHF. Written as DNA, the CDR3 is TGTGCCAGTAGTATTGGGGGGGGTCAGCCCCAGCATTTT.

The CDR3 coding sequence is TGTGCCAGCAGCTTCCATAGCCAAGAGACCCAGTACTTC. Translated, it gives CASSFHSQETQYF. This chain joins TRBV7-9 and TRBJ2-5; no definite D call. The CDR3 extends over 13 amino acids. Germline loops: CDR1 SEHNR, CDR2 FQNEAQ (reference sequence). Trimming removed 3 bases at V and 1 base at J, with 6 bases between.

The gene calls are TRBV25-1 and TRBJ1-4; possibly TRBD1 for D (5 bases). Germline V gene data show CDR1 as MGHDK and CDR2 as SYGVNS. There are 16 residues in the CDR3. V lost 4 bases and J lost 3, with 15 bases in between. CDR3 sequence reads: CASSGLEAGPNEKLFF. CDR3 DNA sequence: TGTGCCAGCAGTGGACTCGAAGCGGGGCCTAATGAAAAACTGTTTTTT.

The CDR3 here is CASSLTGIHEQYF. As DNA, the CDR3 is TGCGCCAGCAGCCTGACAGGGATCCACGAGCAGTACTTC. The chain joins TRBV5-1 to TRBJ2-7; 7 nucleotides agree with TRBD1. Per the germline V gene, CDR1 is SGHRS and CDR2 is YFSETQ. The CDR3 is made up of 13 amino acids. V gave up 4 bases and J gave up 5 bases; unmatched junction bases: 6. Full variable domain (outside the CDR3, taken from reference TRBV5-1 and TRBJ2-7): KAGVTQTPRYLIKTRGQQVTLSCSPISGHRSVSWYQQTPGQGLQFLFEYFSETQRNKGNFPGRFSGRQFSNSRSEMNVSTLELGDSALYLCASSLTGIHEQYFGPGTRLTVT.

The chain employs TRBV6-6 and TRBJ1-2; D call uncertain. V was trimmed by 5 bases and J by 7 bases, leaving 11 bases between them. This CDR3 has 12 residues. From germline, CDR1 is MNHNY and CDR2 SVGAGI (reference sequence). DNA for the CDR3: TGTGCCAGCAGTAGACTCGAGTCTGGCTACACCTTC. Translation gives CASSRLESGYTF.

This chain links TRBV19 with TRBJ1-1; D unclear. The CDR3 has 15 residues. V was shortened by 4 bases and J by 5 bases, with 17 bases between the two germline ends. CDR1 is LNHDA and CDR2 is SQIVND in the germline V gene (reference sequence). For the CDR3, the DNA is TGTGCCAGTAGTAACCCCGCCGGGAGGAGGACTGAAGCTTTCTTT. This codes for CASSNPAGRRTEAFF.

This clone was seen a single time. The V gene is TRBV29-1, the J gene TRBJ2-1; 9 bases agree with TRBD2. Germline V gene sequence: CDR1 SQVTM, CDR2 ANQGSEA. The length of the CDR3 is 13 residues. V lost 7 bases to trimming and J lost 4 bases; unmatched junction nucleotides: 5. DNA of the CDR3: TGCAGCGCCAGCGGGAGGAATTACAATGAGCAGTTCTTC. Translated: CSASGRNYNEQFF.

About this clone itself: The junction shows a germline mismatch at one end, possibly a read error. The rearrangement links TRBV7-2 to TRBJ2-1; weak D call: TRBD1 (6 bases). This CDR3 has 15 residues. Germline V lookup: CDR1 SGHTA, CDR2 FQGNSA. The CDR3 protein is CASSNRESAYSEQFF. Here the CDR3 DNA reads TGTGCCAGCAGTAACAGGGAATCGGCATACAGTGAGCAGTTCTTC.

The chain couples TRBV10-3 to TRBJ1-1; TRBD1 is a possible D gene (5 bases). CDR3 length: 15 amino acids. Germline CDR1 reads ENHRY; CDR2 reads SYGVKD. V gave up 5 bases and J gave up 4 bases, with 17 bases separating them. The CDR3 is CAISREGVLGTEAFF. The DNA for the CDR3 is TGTGCCATCAGTAGGGAAGGGGTTTTGGGCACTGAAGCTTTCTTT.

The V and J genes are TRBV5-1 and TRBJ2-1; weak D call: TRBD2 (5 bases). The CDR3 spans 22 residues. V was clipped by 0 bases and J by 0 bases, with 28 bases between them. Germline V lookup: CDR1 SGHRS, CDR2 YFSETQ. DNA for the CDR3: TGCGCCAGCAGCTTGGAATTTCAAGATTACATCCAGCGGCACTCCTCCTACAATGAGCAGTTCTTC. Its protein product is CASSLEFQDYIQRHSSYNEQFF.

This rearrangement joins TRBV7-9 to TRBJ2-5; possible D gene TRBD1, 5 bases. This CDR3 region has 17 residues. V lost 1 base and J lost 1, with 16 bases in between. From germline, CDR1 is SEHNR and CDR2 FQNEAQ (reference sequence). CDR3 amino acids: CASSLGRWGFSQETQYF. CDR3 nucleotide sequence: TGTGCCAGCAGCTTAGGGCGGTGGGGCTTTAGCCAAGAGACCCAGTACTTC.

J is TRBJ2-7 and V is TRBV6-6; 9 nucleotides agree with TRBD1. J lost 5 bases, V lost 0 bases, and 2 bases had no gene match. Germline V gives CDR1 MNHNY, CDR2 SVGAGI (reference sequence). This CDR3 comprises 14 residues. CDR3 region: CASSYSGQGDEQYF. The CDR3 bases are TGTGCCAGCAGTTACTCGGGACAGGGAGACGAGCAGTACTTC.

The V and J genes are TRBV28 and TRBJ1-5; the D is unclear. Trimming left V 5 bases short and J 2 bases short, with 13 bases between. CDR3 length: 15 residues. CDR1 MDHEN and CDR2 SYDVKM come from the germline V gene. CDR3 nucleotides: TGTGCCAGCAGTCCCGCTCGGGGAGGCAATCAGCCCCAGCATTTT. Translated: CASSPARGGNQPQHF.

This chain uses TRBV5-1 with TRBJ2-1, with D possibly TRBD2 on 5 matching bases. The germline CDR1 and CDR2 sequences are SGHRS and YFSETQ. The CDR3 length is 15 residues. Trimming removed 4 bases at V and 0 bases at J, with 11 bases between. The CDR3 DNA reads as TGCGCCAGCAGCCCGAGCGGAAACTCCTACAATGAGCAGTTCTTC. This codes for CASSPSGNSYNEQFF.